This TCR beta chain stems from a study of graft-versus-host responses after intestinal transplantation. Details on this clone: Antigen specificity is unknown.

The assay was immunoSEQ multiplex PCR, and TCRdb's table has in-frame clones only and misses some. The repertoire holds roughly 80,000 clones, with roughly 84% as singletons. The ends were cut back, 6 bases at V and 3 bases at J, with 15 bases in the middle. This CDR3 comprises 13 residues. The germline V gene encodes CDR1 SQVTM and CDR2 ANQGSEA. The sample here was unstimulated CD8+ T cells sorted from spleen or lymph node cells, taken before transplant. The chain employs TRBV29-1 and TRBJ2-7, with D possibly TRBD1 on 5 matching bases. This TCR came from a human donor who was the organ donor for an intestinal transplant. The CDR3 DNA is TGCAGCGTATCTCAGACAGCCCTCTACGAGCAGTACTTC. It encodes CSVSQTALYEQYF.